The following is a TCR beta chain sequence with its context. Its antigen is unidentified. The data stem from a study of T cell clones after liver transplantation. Findings and limits, study-wide: In 5 of 8 subjects, circulating graft-donor-reactive CD4 TCRbeta sequences fell significantly after transplant.

TCRdb's copy holds only in-frame clones and misses some; the assay was immunoSEQ multiplex PCR. The repertoire holds about 75,000 clones, 84% seen once, with 2% to 2.5% in the top ten. The source material was CD4+ T cells from blood, sampled 48 to 50 months after liver transplant. This TCR was recovered from a human patient who received a liver transplant. Some of these T cells may belong to the graft donor.

The DNA of the CDR3 is TGTGCCAATCCTATGGACAGGGATCCCTACGAGCAGTACTTC. This codes for CANPMDRDPYEQYF. V is TRBV6-4 and J is TRBJ2-7, with 8 positions matching TRBD1. Per the germline V gene, CDR1 is MRHNA and CDR2 is SNTAGT. The trim removed 10 bases at V and 2 bases at J, leaving 10 bases unmatched. This CDR3 spans 14 amino acids.